These 29 T cell receptor beta chains were all obtained from the same sample, sequenced in a study of patients and donors after allogeneic stem cell transplantation. One entry per CDR3 protein results from TCRdb running MiXCR on the RT-PCR reads. Altogether a few hundred thousand distinct CDR3 sequences are present, roughly an eighth being singletons, with the ten largest covering 11%. The sample was blood, either unsorted or a sorted T cell fraction (not recorded which). The origin of the receptors is a human donor who was either an allogeneic HSCT recipient or a stem cell or donor lymphocyte infusion donor (not recorded which). It is not recorded whose cells these are; they may come from a transplant donor.

This clonotype has a handful of counts. V and J are TRBV20-1 and TRBJ2-1, with a weak D call TRBD2 (5 bases). CDR1 and CDR2 (germline): DFQATT, SNEGSKA (reference sequence). The CDR3 length is 15 residues. V was pared by 1 base and J by 3 bases, with 13 bases between. CDR3 sequence (DNA): TGCAGTGCTAGAGCCCCAGGAGGATTCTACAATGAGCAGTTCTTC. Its translation is CSARAPGGFYNEQFF.

V usage is TRBV28 and J usage is TRBJ2-1; no clear D. This CDR3 spans 12 amino acids. V was shortened by 6 bases and J by 4 bases, with 7 bases between the two germline ends. Germline lookup yields CDR1 MDHEN and CDR2 SYDVKM. As DNA, the CDR3 is TGTGCCAGCAGGTTACAGTACAATGAGCAGTTCTTC. This sequence encodes CASRLQYNEQFF.

The chain's CDR3 is CASSFPNLGPGELFF. CDR3 nucleotide sequence: TGTGCCAGCAGCTTTCCTAACCTGGGTCCCGGGGAGCTGTTTTTT. This chain uses TRBV7-6 with TRBJ2-2; D gene unclear. The CDR3 length is 15 residues. Germline loops: CDR1 SGHVS, CDR2 FNYEAQ. V shed 3 bases and J shed 6 bases, with 14 bases lying between them.

The table lists this clonotype with a few counts. The chain's CDR3 is CASSDRSEQYF. CDR3 DNA sequence: TGTGCCAGCAGTGACCGGAGCGAGCAGTACTTC. The V and J genes are TRBV2 and TRBJ2-7, with no clear D. Looked up from germline, CDR1 is SNHLY and CDR2 is FYNNEI. The CDR3 loop spans 11 amino acids. The V and J ends lost 3 bases and 6 bases respectively, with 6 bases between them. Supplemented by reference TRBV2 and TRBJ2-7, the full variable domain reads EPEVTQTPSHQVTQMGQEVILRCVPISNHLYFYWYRQILGQKVEFLVSFYNNEISEKSEIFDDQFSVERPDGSNFTLKIRSTKLEDSAMYFCASSDRSEQYFGPGTRLTVT.

The rearrangement links TRBV24-1 to TRBJ2-1; 8 bases map to TRBD2. J was trimmed by 6 bases and V by 4 bases; bases with no gene match: 10. CDR3 length equals 16 residues. Germline V gene data show CDR1 as KGHDR and CDR2 as SFDVKD. The DNA for the CDR3 is TGTGCCACCAGTGACCGTCGGGGGGGGGCGATCAATGAGCAGTTCTTC. It specifies CATSDRRGGAINEQFF.

This sequence joins TRBV10-3 and TRBJ2-4; 8 bases match TRBD1. This CDR3 spans 13 amino acids. The V and J ends lost 2 bases and 10 bases, in that order; junction bases with no gene match: 4. CDR1 ENHRY and CDR2 SYGVKD come from the germline V gene. CDR3 nucleotide sequence: TGTGCCATCAGTGAGGGACAGGGAGAAATTCAGTACTTC. Translating it yields CAISEGQGEIQYF.

This clonotype was detected many times. The CDR3 reads CSASLLAGREQYF. DNA for the CDR3: TGCAGTGCTAGTTTACTAGCTGGGCGCGAGCAGTACTTC. The chain recombines TRBV20-1 with TRBJ2-7, with a possible D match to TRBD2 (6 bases). The CDR3 consists of 13 residues. From germline, CDR1 is DFQATT and CDR2 SNEGSKA (reference sequence). V was shortened by 3 bases and J by 6 bases, with 15 bases between the two germline ends.

This clonotype appeared many times. The chain is built from TRBV5-1 and TRBJ2-7; D is perhaps TRBD1 (6 bases). Germline loops: CDR1 SGHRS, CDR2 YFSETQ. The CDR3 is 14 residues long. With 4 bases removed from V and 5 bases from J, the gap between germline ends came to 16 bases. In DNA, the CDR3 is TGCGCCAGCAGCATTGCACAGGGTGGCAACGAGCAGTACTTC. Protein product: CASSIAQGGNEQYF.

Only a few counts were recorded for this clonotype. The chain links TRBV20-1 to TRBJ1-4; D might be TRBD1 (5 bases). The CDR3 sequence is 15 residues long. V lost 0 bases to trimming and J lost 2 bases, with 10 bases between them. Germline CDR1 reads DFQATT; CDR2 reads SNEGSKA (reference sequence). CDR3: CSARDRDGTNEKLFF. The CDR3 DNA reads as TGCAGTGCTAGAGACCGGGACGGGACTAATGAAAAACTGTTTTTT.

The chain uses TRBV12-3 or TRBV12-4 and TRBJ1-4; TRBD1 agrees at 8 bases. The CDR3 has 14 amino acids. V lost 5 bases and J lost 8; bases outside the gene matches: 7. For the CDR3, the DNA is TGTGCCAGCAGTCCCGGGACAGGTCGCGAAAAACTGTTTTTT. It specifies CASSPGTGREKLFF.

This clonotype came up many times. V is TRBV12-3 or TRBV12-4 and J is TRBJ2-5, with D perhaps assigned TRBD1 or TRBD2 (6 bases each). CDR3 length: 15 residues. V dropped 6 bases and J dropped 5 bases, with 19 bases sitting between them. CDR3 nucleotide sequence: TGTGCCAGCAGCGCTCTAACAGGGAGGAAGGAGACCCAGTACTTC. Amino acid sequence: CASSALTGRKETQYF.

About this clonotype: At one end, the junction sequence differs from germline, possibly due to a read error. The CDR3 loop is CASSLGAGGLEQFF. CDR3 bases: TGTGCTAGCAGCTTAGGGGCGGGGGGGCTTGAGCAGTTCTTC. The rearrangement links TRBV7-7 to TRBJ2-1, with 9 positions matching TRBD2. CDR3 length: 14 amino acids. Germline CDR1 reads SSHAT; CDR2 reads FNYEAQ (reference sequence). The variable domain in full, completed from reference TRBV7-7 and TRBJ2-1, reads GAGVSQSPRYKVTKRGQDVTLRCDPISSHATLYWYQQALGQGPEFLTYFNYEAQPDKSGLPSDRFSAERPEGSISTLTIQRTEQRDSAMYRCASSLGAGGLEQFFGPGTRLTVL.

This clonotype was seen more than once but under ten times. The germline gene is not matched at one end of the junction; a read error may be the cause. The V and J genes are TRBV6-2 or TRBV6-3 and TRBJ2-6; the match to TRBD1 covers 9 bases. Germline loops: CDR1 MNHEY, CDR2 SVGEGT. The CDR3 covers 21 residues. The CDR3 DNA sequence: TGTGCCAGCAGGTACTCAGGCCTCCGGGACAGGGAGGGCTCTGGGGCCAACGTCCTGACTTTC. Its protein is CASRYSGLRDREGSGANVLTF.

This rearrangement joins TRBV7-9 to TRBJ2-1; 9 nucleotides match TRBD2. The germline V gene encodes CDR1 SEHNR and CDR2 FQNEAQ (reference sequence). This CDR3 region has 16 residues. J gave up 8 bases and V 0 bases, and 8 bases lay outside the gene matches. The CDR3, as DNA: TGTGCCAGCAGCTTAGCGGGCGGGAGGGCCGGCGATGAGCAGTTCTTC. As protein: CASSLAGGRAGDEQFF. The variable domain in full, with the rest retrieved from reference TRBV7-9 and TRBJ2-1, is DTGVSQNPRHKITKRGQNVTFRCDPISEHNRLYWYRQTLGQGPEFLTYFQNEAQLEKSRLLSDRFSAERPKGSFSTLEIQRTEQGDSAMYLCASSLAGGRAGDEQFFGPGTRLTVL.

The sample holds many counts of this clonotype. The V and J genes are TRBV4-1 and TRBJ1-5, with D tentatively TRBD1 (6 bases). The germline V and J ends were trimmed by 4 bases and 3 bases, with 13 bases remaining between them. Germline-derived CDR1 and CDR2 are MGHRA and YSYEKL. The CDR3 runs to 15 residues. DNA for the CDR3: TGCGCCAGCAGCCTCCGACAGGAGTACAATCAGCCCCAGCATTTT. This gives the protein CASSLRQEYNQPQHF.

The chain has TRBV20-1 and TRBJ2-1; 8 bases map to TRBD2. The CDR3 extends over 16 amino acids. V was clipped by 4 bases and J by 4 bases; unmatched bases: 12. Germline CDR1 reads DFQATT; CDR2 reads SNEGSKA (reference sequence). This CDR3 reads CSATRPTSGDYNEQFF. The CDR3, as DNA: TGCAGTGCTACTAGACCAACTAGCGGAGATTACAATGAGCAGTTCTTC.

The chain recombines TRBV9 with TRBJ2-3, with D uncertain. The CDR3 extends over 12 amino acids. In germline, CDR1 is SGDLS, CDR2 YYNGEE. V was pared by 0 bases and J by 5 bases, with 4 bases between. CDR3: CASSVAGDTQYF. In DNA, the CDR3 is TGTGCCAGCAGCGTAGCTGGAGATACGCAGTATTTT.

This clonotype showed up many times. The rearrangement links TRBV5-1 to TRBJ2-1; 8 nucleotides agree with TRBD2. The CDR3 is 16 amino acids. The germline V gene encodes CDR1 SGHRS and CDR2 YFSETQ. The junction had 9 bases not matched to a gene; V was cut back by 5 bases and J by 2 bases. CDR3 sequence reads: CASSQTAGGAYNEQFF. CDR3 DNA: TGCGCCAGCAGTCAGACTGCGGGGGGCGCCTACAATGAGCAGTTCTTC.

This clonotype was seen more than once but under ten times. CDR3 in amino acids: CASSLVTPKQGAYLYGYTF. The CDR3 DNA reads TGTGCCAGCAGCTTAGTTACTCCAAAACAGGGGGCATATCTATATGGCTACACCTTC. This chain connects TRBV7-8 to TRBJ1-2; 9 bases match TRBD1. Germline V CDR1 and CDR2: SGHVS, FQNEAQ. CDR3 length: 19 residues. The junction had 17 bases not matched to a gene; V was cut back by 1 base and J by 5 bases.

This clonotype was found many times. The chain uses TRBV7-8 and TRBJ2-7, with 7 bases that match TRBD2. Trimming at V came to 2 bases and at J to 4 bases, leaving 5 bases not matched to a gene. This CDR3 is built from 14 residues. Germline loops: CDR1 SGHVS, CDR2 FQNEAQ. The CDR3: CASSLSGNTYEQYF. Written as DNA, the CDR3 is TGTGCCAGCAGCTTAAGCGGGAACACATACGAGCAGTACTTC.

Only a few counts were recorded for this clonotype. The genes are TRBV21-1 and TRBJ2-5. TRBV21-1 is assigned pseudogene status. The CDR3 loop spans 10 amino acids. The CDR3 DNA is TGTGCCGGCTTTCGTGGCGCCCAGTACTTC. Translated, it gives CAGFRGAQYF.

The rearrangement joins TRBV30 to TRBJ1-5, with a weak D call TRBD1 (6 bases). Trimming took off 1 base at V and 6 bases at J, with 10 bases between the two ends. Germline V lookup: CDR1 GTSNPN, CDR2 SVGIG (reference sequence). This CDR3 spans 13 amino acids. This CDR3 reads CAWSEGGTQPQHF. CDR3 sequence (DNA): TGTGCCTGGAGTGAAGGGGGGACTCAGCCCCAGCATTTT.

The chain has TRBV18 and TRBJ2-1, with D unclear. There are 11 residues in the CDR3. The germline V gene has CDR1 KGHSH and CDR2 LQKENI. V was shortened by 5 bases and J by 7 bases, with 6 bases between the two germline ends. CDR3 protein: CASSIMNEQFF. The DNA of the CDR3 is TGTGCCAGCTCAATAATGAATGAGCAGTTCTTC.

In this sample, this clonotype turned up many times. This CDR3 reads CAIRADTQYF. The CDR3 coding sequence is TGTGCCATCCGGGCTGATACGCAGTATTTT. This chain links TRBV12-3 or TRBV12-4 with TRBJ2-3; the D is unclear. This CDR3 has 10 residues. V was clipped by 10 bases and J by 6 bases, with 8 bases between them.

This clonotype was found many times. The genes are TRBV6-5 and TRBJ2-4, with 7 bases matching TRBD1. V lost 3 bases to trimming and J lost 3 bases; unmatched junction nucleotides: 2. The CDR3 runs to 14 residues. CDR1 MNHEY and CDR2 SVGAGI come from the germline V gene. This CDR3 is CASSYTGDKNIQYF. The CDR3 bases are TGTGCCAGCAGTTATACAGGGGACAAAAACATTCAGTACTTC.

This clonotype was counted a few times. The V gene is TRBV5-5, the J gene TRBJ1-4; the match to TRBD1 covers 10 bases. Germline CDR1 and CDR2: SGHKS and YYEKEE (reference sequence). The CDR3 covers 15 residues. With V trimmed by 5 bases and J by 8 bases, 9 bases remained unmatched. CDR3 sequence (DNA): TGTGCCAGCAGTAAAACCGGGACAGGGGTGGAAAAACTGTTTTTT. This sequence encodes CASSKTGTGVEKLFF.

This clonotype has a handful of counts. The V call is TRBV20-1, the J call TRBJ2-1; 9 bases agree with TRBD2. Germline V gene lookup returns CDR1 DFQATT and CDR2 SNEGSKA (reference sequence). The CDR3 length is 15 residues. The V segment lost 3 bases and the J segment 2 bases; nucleotides outside the gene matches: 5. The CDR3 spells CSASDRTSAYNEQFF. The CDR3 DNA reads TGCAGTGCTAGTGATAGGACTAGCGCCTACAATGAGCAGTTCTTC.

This clonotype came up many times. This sequence joins TRBV6-6 and TRBJ2-7, with D maybe TRBD2 (6 bases). The V end was cut by 4 bases, the J end by 0 bases, with 7 bases between. This CDR3 is 13 amino acids long. CDR1 is MNHNY, CDR2 SVGAGI, per germline (reference sequence). CDR3 sequence: CASSWRGSYEQYF. DNA for the CDR3: TGTGCCAGCAGTTGGAGGGGCTCCTACGAGCAGTACTTC.

This clonotype was counted at least ten times. This sequence joins TRBV15 and TRBJ2-7; D unresolved. The V end was cut by 0 bases, the J end by 6 bases, with 15 bases between. Per germline, CDR1 LNHNV and CDR2 YYDKDF (reference sequence). The CDR3 totals 15 residues. The CDR3 loop is CATSREGRWYPEQYF. As DNA, the CDR3 is TGTGCCACCAGCAGAGAGGGTCGATGGTATCCCGAGCAGTACTTC.